The present TCR beta chain was sequenced within a study of blood T cell repertoires in COVID-19 (dated by TCRdb to about 2020). Regarding the complete study: Samples covering the acute and convalescent phases of COVID-19 were provided by collaborators in the United States, Italy and Spain. The material from the prospective study consisted of cDNA or gDNA derived from T cells, B-cell-depleted T cells, or PBMCs. Subjects who had been exposed to COVID-19, were actively infected with it, or had recovered from it provided the deeply sampled blood TCRbeta repertoires that made up the dataset. The repertoires were released in a freely available public database meant as a resource for research on the immune response to SARS-CoV-2. The samples were drawn from two sources: the first 160 participants of the ongoing ImmuneRACE study, and 1,254 subjects contributed by 6 global collaborators. Sample metadata almost always included a de-identified subject ID, COVID-19 status, age in years and sex. HLA class I and class II types, where available, came from metadata supplied by the sample provider rather than from assay-based typing. General findings and caveats noted by the study authors: How much clinical and demographic metadata was included differed by source and by participant, and the metadata was provided uncurated.

The germline V gene provides CDR1 SGHTA and CDR2 FQGTGA. From its cysteine to its phenylalanine, the CDR3 spans 14 amino acids. Only the CDR3 DNA stays, 42 bases, in frame from base 1. V is pruned by 5 bases and J by 4 bases, leaving 5 bases of the junction without a gene match. Samples from volunteer blood donors who had recovered from COVID-19 were contributed by a second Seattle source. Each collaborating institution followed its own protocols to collect whole blood in K2EDTA tubes. For TCRbeta analysis, collaborator samples were shipped as frozen whole blood, as isolated PBMCs, or as DNA extracted from either sample type. TCRbeta CDR3 regions were amplified from genomic DNA using the immunoSEQ Assay, a bias-controlled multiplex PCR. Concerning the study's data processing: The number of nucleated cells in each sample was estimated by amplification of reference gene primers within the assay. To quantify the absolute abundance of each unique TCRbeta CDR3 rearrangement, sequence reads were collapsed and filtered. Productive Simpson clonality was computed per sample as the square root of Simpson's diversity index over productive rearrangements. TCRdb took this table from immuneACCESS and kept in-frame rearrangements with V and J called. Such tables lack part of the clones; where checked against another copy, unresolved V genes explain under half of the gap, and the rest is unexplained. Clonal size and the V and J genes are those of that table, whereas D and trimming came from the DNA. The sample has approximately 240,000 clones on record, roughly four fifths of them singletons. The ten largest clones capture 3% to 3.5% of the sample.

This clone has just a few counts. No cognate antigen has been identified for it. Nothing much larger sits one base from this clone, and base qualities are not available. Other nucleotide sequences from this sample produce the same CDR3. The source is a woman under 40 who had recovered from COVID-19. The V and J segments used are TRBV7-3 and TRBJ1-1; 9 bases in the middle match TRBD1. Sequencing was performed on peripheral blood. The DNA sequence reads TGTGCCAGCAGCCCAGGGACAGGGCCCACTGAAGCTTTCTTT. The encoded protein is CASSPGTGPTEAFF.